This entry lists 13 T cell receptor beta chains sequenced from one sample in a study of Graves' ophthalmopathy and Graves' hyperthyroidism. CDR3 regions of TCR beta were amplified from RNA transcripts. First-round RT-PCR employed HTBI primers, with a second-round multiplex PCR after it. TCRdb passed the multiplex PCR reads through MiXCR, listing each CDR3 protein once. The profile shows hundreds of thousands of distinct CDR3 sequences, 22% of them singletons. Sequenced sample: peripheral blood. Every receptor here comes from a woman between 18 and 30 years old with stable Graves' hyperthyroidism. Some clones in this sample may be carry-over from other donors' samples.

This clonotype has a count of ten or more. The CDR3 sequence is CSGGTNVKETQYF. The DNA of the CDR3 is TGCAGTGGCGGGACTAACGTAAAAGAGACCCAGTACTTC. The V gene is TRBV20-1, the J gene TRBJ2-5; 7 nucleotides align to TRBD2. The CDR3 loop spans 13 amino acids. The V gene end was trimmed by 7 bases and the J gene end by 3 bases; junction bases not matched to a gene: 8. Germline V gene data show CDR1 as DFQATT and CDR2 as SNEGSKA (reference sequence).

The gene calls are TRBV6-1 and TRBJ2-2; D might be TRBD2 (5 bases). CDR3 size: 15 residues. CDR1 is MNHNS and CDR2 is SASEGT in the germline V gene. Trimming removed 1 base from V and 4 bases from J, with 10 bases in between. This CDR3 is CASSEEAGGTGELFF. In DNA, the CDR3 is TGTGCCAGCAGTGAAGAGGCAGGAGGCACCGGGGAGCTGTTTTTT.

The gene calls are TRBV14 and TRBJ1-2; no reliable D call. This CDR3 has 15 residues. In germline, CDR1 is SGHDN, CDR2 FVKESK. Trimming removed 4 bases at V and 4 bases at J, with 16 bases between. As DNA, the CDR3 is TGTGCCAGCAGCCCCGGACCCACACGGGGCTATGGCTACACCTTC. As protein: CASSPGPTRGYGYTF. Full variable domain (outside the CDR3, taken from reference TRBV14 and TRBJ1-2): EAGVTQFPSHSVIEKGQTVTLRCDPISGHDNLYWYRRVMGKEIKFLLHFVKESKQDESGMPNNRFLAERTGGTYSTLKVQPAELEDSGVYFCASSPGPTRGYGYTFGSGTRLTVV.

This clonotype was found many times. The chain carries TRBV2 and TRBJ1-1, with a weak D call TRBD1 (5 bases). The CDR3 length is 11 residues. Germline V CDR1 and CDR2: SNHLY, FYNNEI. Between the trimmed V and J ends, which lost 7 bases and 3 bases, there was a span of 6 bases. The CDR3 DNA follows: TGTGCCAGCACAGGGTACACTGAAGCTTTCTTT. Its translation: CASTGYTEAFF. Full variable domain (missing parts from reference TRBV2 and TRBJ1-1): EPEVTQTPSHQVTQMGQEVILRCVPISNHLYFYWYRQILGQKVEFLVSFYNNEISEKSEIFDDQFSVERPDGSNFTLKIRSTKLEDSAMYFCASTGYTEAFFGQGTRLTVV.

This clonotype was observed at least ten times. This chain connects TRBV5-1 to TRBJ1-1; tentative D call: TRBD1 (5 bases). CDR1 is SGHRS, CDR2 YFSETQ, per germline. The CDR3 loop spans 16 amino acids. Trimming took off 0 bases at V and 2 bases at J, with 14 bases between the two ends. The CDR3 is CASSLGTLGGNTEAFF. CDR3 coding DNA: TGCGCCAGCAGCTTGGGAACTCTGGGGGGAAACACTGAAGCTTTCTTT.

This chain joins TRBV6-5 and TRBJ2-7; D possibly uses TRBD1 or TRBD2 (5 bases each). The germline V and J ends were trimmed by 3 bases and 6 bases, with 21 bases remaining between them. The CDR3 loop spans 16 amino acids. The germline gives CDR1 MNHEY, CDR2 SVGAGI. The CDR3 DNA follows: TGTGCCAGCAGTTATGTCACCGGGACCAGCGCGGGCGAGCAGTACTTC. Its translation: CASSYVTGTSAGEQYF.

In this sample, this clonotype turned up a few times. The V gene is TRBV12-3 or TRBV12-4, the J gene TRBJ2-7, with TRBD2 identical over 11 bases. The junction had 10 bases not matched to a gene; V was cut back by 5 bases and J by 1 base. The length of the CDR3 is 17 residues. The DNA for the CDR3 is TGTGCCAGCAGTCCTCCGGGACTAGCGGAGGGATCCTACGAGCAGTACTTC. It encodes CASSPPGLAEGSYEQYF.

This clonotype was seen many times. The junction differs from germline at one of its ends, possibly a read error. The chain recombines TRBV29-1 with TRBJ2-7; D ambiguous. Per germline, CDR1 SQVTM and CDR2 ANQGSEA. This CDR3 comprises 12 residues. The CDR3 protein is CSVKDGSYEQYF. The CDR3 region has the DNA TGCAGCGTTAAAGACGGATCCTACGAGCAGTACTTC.

The sample holds a few counts of this clonotype. The chain couples TRBV12-3 or TRBV12-4 to TRBJ2-5; 9 nucleotides align to TRBD2. V lost 6 bases, J lost 3 bases, and 2 bases stayed unmatched. The CDR3 totals 13 residues. The CDR3 sequence: CASSIAGEETQYF. Written as DNA, the CDR3 is TGTGCCAGCAGCATAGCGGGAGAAGAGACCCAGTACTTC.

This clonotype was seen many times. The chain joins TRBV5-1 to TRBJ2-7; TRBD1 might be the D (6 bases). The CDR3 length is 13 residues. Germline assignment: CDR1 SGHRS and CDR2 YFSETQ. Trimming removed 1 base at V and 7 bases at J, with 12 bases between. CDR3 nucleotide sequence: TGCGCCAGCAGCTTGCGGACAGATCGGGAGCAGTACTTC. It encodes CASSLRTDREQYF.

This clonotype was recorded at least ten times. The rearrangement uses TRBV10-3 and TRBJ1-1; D is unresolved. Germline CDR1 reads ENHRY; CDR2 reads SYGVKD. Trimming pared 11 bases from V and 4 bases from J, leaving 20 bases between. The CDR3 spans 14 residues. The DNA for the CDR3 is TGTGCCGGAAACCCGGGTGGGTTCAGCACTGAAGCTTTCTTT. Protein product: CAGNPGGFSTEAFF.

This clonotype has ten or more counts. V is TRBV29-1 and J is TRBJ2-7; 7 bases align to TRBD2. Germline V gene lookup returns CDR1 SQVTM and CDR2 ANQGSEA. The CDR3 contains 12 residues. V was clipped by 5 bases and J by 2 bases; unmatched bases: 3. CDR3 in amino acids: CSVRRETYEQYF. The CDR3 nucleotides are TGCAGCGTTCGGCGGGAGACCTACGAGCAGTACTTC.

This clonotype was counted at least ten times. The chain combines TRBV11-2 with TRBJ1-2, with 8 bases that match TRBD1. The CDR3 extends over 17 amino acids. The germline V gene has CDR1 SGHAT and CDR2 FQNNGV. V was clipped by 0 bases and J by 5 bases; unmatched bases: 11. CDR3 nucleotide sequence: TGTGCCAGCAGCTTAGACTCGGGACAGGCCGGACTGTATGGCTACACCTTC. It codes for CASSLDSGQAGLYGYTF. The full variable domain, in which reference TRBV11-2 and TRBJ1-2 provide the parts outside the CDR3, is EAGVAQSPRYKIIEKRQSVAFWCNPISGHATLYWYQQILGQGPKLLIQFQNNGVVDDSQLPKDRFSAERLKGVDSTLKIQPAKLEDSAVYLCASSLDSGQAGLYGYTFGSGTRLTVV.